Listed below are T cell receptor beta chains from one sample, sequenced in a study of cytomegalovirus exposure and HLA in healthy donors. The assay was immunoSEQ multiplex PCR, and TCRdb's table has in-frame clones only and misses some. The sample gives under 150,000 clones, about 76% of which show up once; 3% to 5% is in the top ten. Sequencing used PBMCs. These receptor sequences come from a woman aged 25 to 45 in good health and CMV-seronegative. CDR3s include the opening cysteine and the closing phenylalanine or tryptophan. A D gene is named only where the DNA matches it firmly. The size entry is marked missing in some rows and otherwise reads once, few, many or a size class.

v_gene: TRBV9; d_gene: TRBD2; abundance: once; j_gene: TRBJ2-3; CDR3nt: TGTGCCAGCAGCGTCCGGGAGGGTACGCAGTATTTT; CDR3aa: CASSVREGTQYF
v_gene: TRBV11-3; d_gene: NA; abundance: NA; j_gene: TRBJ2-7; CDR3nt: TGTGCCAGCAGCTTCCAGGGTTCCTACGAGCAGTACTTC; CDR3aa: CASSFQGSYEQYF
v_gene: TRBV7-9; d_gene: NA; abundance: NA; j_gene: TRBJ2-6; CDR3nt: TGTGCCAGCAGCTCTAGCTTAGCACACCCAGGGGCCGGGGCCAACGTCCTGACTTTC; CDR3aa: CASSSSLAHPGAGANVLTF
v_gene: TRBV5-1; d_gene: TRBD2; abundance: NA; j_gene: TRBJ2-1; CDR3nt: TGCGCCAGCAGCTTGGTGGCTAGCGGGAGCTATGAGCAGTTCTTC; CDR3aa: CASSLVASGSYEQFF
v_gene: TRBV7-8; d_gene: TRBD2; abundance: once; j_gene: TRBJ2-7; CDR3nt: TGTGCCAGCAGCTTAGTGGCTAGCGGGGGAACCTACGAGCAGTACTTC; CDR3aa: CASSLVASGGTYEQYF
v_gene: TRBV11-2; d_gene: TRBD2; abundance: once; j_gene: TRBJ2-7; CDR3nt: TGTGCCAGCAGCCGTTCCCTAGCGGGAGACGAGCAGTACTTC; CDR3aa: CASSRSLAGDEQYF
v_gene: TRBV5-1; d_gene: NA; abundance: NA; j_gene: TRBJ2-2; CDR3nt: TGCGCCAGCAGCTTGGAGGGGAACGGGGAGCTGTTTTTT; CDR3aa: CASSLEGNGELFF
v_gene: TRBV7-6; d_gene: TRBD1; abundance: NA; j_gene: TRBJ1-6; CDR3nt: TGTGCCAGCAGTTCGGGACAGTTAAATTCACCCCTCCACTTT; CDR3aa: CASSSGQLNSPLHF
v_gene: TRBV5-1; d_gene: NA; abundance: NA; j_gene: TRBJ2-2; CDR3nt: TGCGCCAGCAGCTTGGTCGTGGGAGGCACCGGGGAGCTGTTTTTT; CDR3aa: CASSLVVGGTGELFF
v_gene: TRBV5-6; d_gene: NA; abundance: NA; j_gene: TRBJ1-5; CDR3nt: TGTGCCAGCAGCTTGGGCAGGGGTAATCAGCCCCAGCATTTT; CDR3aa: CASSLGRGNQPQHF
v_gene: TRBV6-6; d_gene: NA; abundance: NA; j_gene: TRBJ1-5; CDR3nt: TGTGCCAGCAGTCTTCAGGGTAGCAATCAGCCCCAGCATTTT; CDR3aa: CASSLQGSNQPQHF
v_gene: TRBV7-8; d_gene: TRBD1; abundance: once; j_gene: TRBJ2-1; CDR3nt: TGTGCCAGCAGCTATGCTTCAGGGACAGGGCAGTTGAATGAGCAGTTCTTC; CDR3aa: CASSYASGTGQLNEQFF
v_gene: TRBV10-2; d_gene: NA; abundance: few; j_gene: TRBJ2-1; CDR3nt: TGCGCCAGCCGGGGGTGGCGGGATGGTGAGCAGTTCTTC; CDR3aa: CASRGWRDGEQFF
v_gene: TRBV5-1; d_gene: TRBD2; abundance: NA; j_gene: TRBJ2-3; CDR3nt: TGCGCCAGCAGCTTGGGGGGGACTAGCGGCGGCGCAGATACGCAGTATTTT; CDR3aa: CASSLGGTSGGADTQYF